A selection of T cell receptor beta chains follows, all from one sample in a study of shared clonotypes between healthy human individuals. Libraries were prepared by immunoSEQ multiplex PCR; TCRdb keeps only in-frame clonotypes and omits some of them. The table includes more than 2 million clones, 90% to 97% detected once. Input material: naive CD4+ T cells sorted from blood. The source of these receptors is a man between 18 and 29 years old in good health. CDR3s include the opening cysteine and the closing phenylalanine or tryptophan. A D gene is named only where the DNA matches it firmly. Not every row has a clone size; where given, it reads once, few, many or a size class.

j_call clone_size v_call d_call cdr3_aa cdr3_nt
TRBJ2-7 NA TRBV10-1 NA CASSEGYEQYF TGCGCCAGCAGTGAAGGCTACGAGCAGTACTTC
TRBJ2-7 NA TRBV18 TRBD2 CASATSASLEQYF TGTGCCAGCGCGACTAGCGCGAGTTTAGAGCAGTACTTC
TRBJ1-1 NA TRBV30 NA CAWSGIWGRGTEAFF TGTGCCTGGAGTGGCATTTGGGGCCGAGGGACTGAAGCTTTCTTT
TRBJ2-7 NA TRBV10-3 NA CAISESKGGASLEQYF TGTGCCATCAGTGAGTCGAAAGGGGGGGCGAGTTTAGAGCAGTACTTC
TRBJ2-3 NA TRBV5-1 NA CASSLGGPTDTQYF TGCGCCAGCAGCTTGGGGGGCCCCACAGATACGCAGTATTTT
TRBJ2-2 NA TRBV4-1 TRBD2 CASSQGFSGVGGELFF TGCGCCAGCAGCCAAGGGTTTAGCGGGGTTGGCGGGGAGCTGTTTTTT
TRBJ1-2 NA TRBV29-1 TRBD1 CSVEGTGQTFYGYTF TGCAGCGTTGAAGGTACGGGACAGACCTTCTATGGCTACACCTTC
TRBJ2-2 NA TRBV14 NA CASSHTGGVGELFF TGTGCCAGCAGCCATACAGGAGGGGTCGGGGAGCTGTTTTTT
TRBJ2-1 NA TRBV30 NA CAWSQTNVIGAVVDEQFF TGTGCCTGGAGTCAGACAAATGTGATCGGGGCCGTCGTCGATGAGCAGTTCTTC
TRBJ2-4 once TRBV18 TRBD1 CASSPTTGSKNIQYF TGTGCCAGCTCACCGACGACAGGGTCCAAAAACATTCAGTACTTC
TRBJ2-4 NA TRBV7-2 NA CASSRLSGTSNIRYF TGTGCCAGCAGCCGATTATCCGGGACATCGAACATCAGGTACTTC
TRBJ2-5 NA TRBV7-8 NA CACRGVGETQYF TGTGCCTGCAGGGGGGTAGGTGAGACCCAGTACTTC
TRBJ1-3 NA TRBV6-1 NA CASSEALRGDTIYF TGTGCCAGCAGTGAAGCGCTTCGCGGGGACACCATATATTTT
TRBJ2-7 NA TRBV28 NA CASSRGPTYEQYF TGTGCCAGCAGTCGGGGGCCGACCTACGAGCAGTACTTC
TRBJ2-3 once TRBV5-1 TRBD1 CASSQDRGSTDTQYF TGCGCCAGCAGCCAAGACAGGGGAAGCACAGATACGCAGTATTTT
TRBJ2-1 NA TRBV4-3 TRBD2 CASSQTLTSPIYNEQFF TGCGCCAGCAGCCAAACGTTGACTAGCCCCATCTACAATGAGCAGTTCTTC